A selection of T cell receptor beta chains follows, all from one sample in a study of metastatic and nonmetastatic thyroid tumors. TCRdb reassembled clones from the PCR reads with MiXCR. The table includes roughly 17,000 clones, just under 30% detected once. Material: tumor tissue. The receptors were gathered from a male donor with papillary thyroid cancer or a benign thyroid nodule (not recorded which). Some clones in this sample may be carry-over from other donors' samples. Both conserved end residues are part of each CDR3. A D gene is named only where the DNA matches it firmly. Clone size is shown for a subset of rows, as once, few, many or a class of expanded clone.

clone_size j_call v_call d_call cdr3_nt cdr3_aa
NA TRBJ2-7 TRBV28 TRBD2 TGTGCCAGCAGCCCCGGGACTAGCGGGAGATACGAGCAGTACTTC CASSPGTSGRYEQYF
NA TRBJ2-7 TRBV4-1 NA TGCGCCAGCAGCCAAGGGGCGGGCGAGCAGTACTTC CASSQGAGEQYF
many TRBJ1-5 TRBV7-2 TRBD1 TGTGCCAGCAGCAACACAGGGGTGGCCAATCAGCCCCAGCATTTT CASSNTGVANQPQHF
many TRBJ2-4 TRBV30 NA TGTGCCTGGAGTTTGCAGGGGGGACTAGCCAAAAACATTCAGTACTTC CAWSLQGGLAKNIQYF
many TRBJ2-1 TRBV18 NA TGTGCCAGCTCACCACCCCAGGGGACGGGTGAGCAGTTCTTC CASSPPQGTGEQFF
medium-sized TRBJ2-5 TRBV7-2 NA TGTGCCAGCAGCTTATCGTCGGCAGCACAAGAGACCCAGTACTTC CASSLSSAAQETQYF
medium-sized TRBJ2-2 TRBV27 NA TGTGCCAGCAGTTCCCCTTTGGGGGAGCTGTTTTTT CASSSPLGELFF
NA TRBJ2-5 TRBV20-1 TRBD2 TGCAGTGCTAGAGGTCGTCAGCGGGGGATGCAAGAGACCCAGTACTTC CSARGRQRGMQETQYF
many TRBJ2-2 TRBV11-1 NA TGTGCCAGCAGCATCAACGGGGGTCCGAACACCGGGGAGCTGTTTTTT CASSINGGPNTGELFF
few TRBJ1-3 TRBV18 NA TGTGCCAGCTCCCCAGCCGAGACAAGTGGAAACACCATATATTTT CASSPAETSGNTIYF
NA TRBJ2-6 TRBV11-2 TRBD1 TGTGCCAGCAGCCCCACGGGACAGGGGGCGCTGGGGGTCAACGTCCCGACTTTC CASSPTGQGALGVNVPTF
many TRBJ1-2 TRBV6-1 TRBD1 TGTGCCAGCAGGGTCCACGGGACAGACAACTATGGCTACACCTTC CASRVHGTDNYGYTF
NA TRBJ2-1 TRBV20-1 TRBD1 TGCAGTGCTAGTGTTTCAGACAGGGGTTATGAGCAGTTCTTC CSASVSDRGYEQFF
NA TRBJ2-1 TRBV2 NA TGTGCCAGCAAGGGACTTTTGGAACCCTACAATGAGCAGTTCTTC CASKGLLEPYNEQFF
few TRBJ2-1 TRBV11-2 NA TGTGCCAGCAGCTCACGCGGCCTAGCGAACAATGAGCAGTTCTTC CASSSRGLANNEQFF
medium-sized TRBJ2-7 TRBV20-1 TRBD2 TGCAGTGCTAGAGATGGGAGGGGTGACGAGCAGTACTTC CSARDGRGDEQYF